This T cell receptor (beta chain) comes out of a study of cytomegalovirus exposure and HLA in healthy donors. CDR3 length: 12 amino acids. The germline V gene has CDR1 GTSNPN and CDR2 SVGIG (reference sequence). The V and J ends lost 4 bases and 5 bases respectively, with 6 bases between them. The sample holds one count of this clone. The assay was immunoSEQ multiplex PCR, and TCRdb's table has in-frame clones only and misses some. The table includes around 70,000 clones, 85% to 95% detected once. The chain links TRBV30 to TRBJ2-6; D gene uncertain. The sequence was collected from a man younger than 30 in good health and CMV-seronegative. Specimen: PBMCs. CDR3 in DNA: TGTGCCTGGAATCAAAGGGCCAACGTCCTGACTTTC. Its translation is CAWNQRANVLTF.